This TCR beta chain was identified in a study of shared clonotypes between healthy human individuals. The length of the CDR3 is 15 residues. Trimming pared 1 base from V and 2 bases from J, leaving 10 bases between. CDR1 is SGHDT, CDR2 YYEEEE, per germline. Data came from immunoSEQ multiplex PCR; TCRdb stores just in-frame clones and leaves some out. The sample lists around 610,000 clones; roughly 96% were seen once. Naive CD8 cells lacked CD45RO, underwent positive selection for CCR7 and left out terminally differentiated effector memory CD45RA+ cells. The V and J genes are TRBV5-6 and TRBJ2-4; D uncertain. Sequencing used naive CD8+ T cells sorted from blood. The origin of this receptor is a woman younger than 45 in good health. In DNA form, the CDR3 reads TGTGCCAGCAGCTTGACAGAAGGGACCAAAAACATTCAGTACTTC. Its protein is CASSLTEGTKNIQYF. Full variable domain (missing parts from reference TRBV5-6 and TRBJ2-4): DAGVTQSPTHLIKTRGQQVTLRCSPKSGHDTVSWYQQALGQGPQFIFQYYEEEERQRGNFPDRFSGHQFPNYSSELNVNALLLGDSALYLCASSLTEGTKNIQYFGAGTRLSVL.